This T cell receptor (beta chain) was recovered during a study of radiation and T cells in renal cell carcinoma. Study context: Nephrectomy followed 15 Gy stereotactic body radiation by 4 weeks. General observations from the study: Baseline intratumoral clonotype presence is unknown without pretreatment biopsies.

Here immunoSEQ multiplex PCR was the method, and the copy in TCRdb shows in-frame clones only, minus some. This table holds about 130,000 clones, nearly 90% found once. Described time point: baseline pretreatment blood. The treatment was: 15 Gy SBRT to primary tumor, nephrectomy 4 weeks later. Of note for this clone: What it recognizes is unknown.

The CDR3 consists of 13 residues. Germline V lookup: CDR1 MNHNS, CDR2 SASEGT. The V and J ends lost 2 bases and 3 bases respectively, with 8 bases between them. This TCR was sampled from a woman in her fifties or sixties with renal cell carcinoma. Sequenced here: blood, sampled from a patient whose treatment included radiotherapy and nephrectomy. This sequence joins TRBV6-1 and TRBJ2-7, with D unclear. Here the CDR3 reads CASSENTFYEQYF. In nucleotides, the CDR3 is TGTGCCAGCAGTGAAAACACCTTCTACGAGCAGTACTTC.